The source of this TCR beta chain is a study of blood T cell repertoires in COVID-19. This CDR3 contains 15 residues. The germline gives CDR1 SGHRS, CDR2 YFSETQ. V lost 5 bases and J 4 bases, leaving 16 bases between the germline ends. Some clones are missing from TCRdb's copy, which holds only in-frame ones; the method was immunoSEQ multiplex PCR. The table records about 200,000 clones, more than 70% of them present only once. J is TRBJ1-5 and V is TRBV5-1, with D perhaps matching TRBD1 (5 bases). The receptor was derived from a man aged 40-49 years with active or convalescent COVID-19. The specimen was peripheral blood. The CDR3 here is CASRENTGPNQPQHF. The CDR3 DNA reads TGCGCCAGCAGAGAGAACACAGGTCCAAATCAGCCCCAGCATTTT.